This TCR beta chain stems from a study of T cells in Graves' hyperthyroidism and ophthalmopathy. Germline loops: CDR1 SNHLY, CDR2 FYNNEI. The ends lost 1 base at V and 1 base at J; junction bases unmatched: 1. The CDR3 is 15 residues long. Uncontrolled infection, other autoimmune disease, pregnancy and lactation each barred patients from inclusion. Each 10 ml fresh peripheral blood draw supplied the PBMCs. Turning to this clonotype: Its antigen is not known.

Findings and caveats of the study: In the analysis, a 13 V-J model separated ophthalmopathy from stable hyperthyroidism. Clonotypes that were expanded in thyroid above 0.001 mostly appeared in blood too.

Amplified regions were TCR beta CDR3 sequences from RNA transcripts. The primer set for the first-round RT-PCR of the TCR CDR3 was HTBI. TCRdb reprocessed the multiplex PCR reads with MiXCR, giving one entry per CDR3 protein. The sample has approximately 380,000 distinct CDR3 sequences, 15% to 20% seen once. J is TRBJ2-5 and V is TRBV2; 9 nucleotides agree with TRBD1. The sample taken for sequencing was blood. This receptor was obtained from a man aged 18 to 30 with Graves' ophthalmopathy. DNA of the CDR3: TGTGCCAGCAGTGAAGACAGGGGGCCCCAAGAGACCCAGTACTTC. Its protein is CASSEDRGPQETQYF.